This TCR beta chain was retrieved from a study of long-term antiretroviral therapy in people with HIV. Study outcomes and limitations: Patients on ART gained diversity, which nonetheless stayed below transplant donor controls. All time points showed a repertoire dominated by clones expanded before ART.

V was shortened by 4 bases and J by 0 bases, with 13 bases between the two germline ends. Germline values: CDR1 MGHRA, CDR2 YSYEKL. CDR3 length: 17 residues. As for this clone: What it binds is unknown.

With survey level as its setting, the immunoSEQ assay was v3.0. Profiling relied on immunoSEQ multiplex PCR, and the TCRdb table lists in-frame clones only, not all of them. The sample has roughly 25,000 clones; roughly 80% are singletons. This receptor was taken from a woman aged 25 to 39 with HIV. This sequence joins TRBV4-1 and TRBJ1-6; D not resolved. Sequencing used unsorted PBMCs, obtained 1.1 years before starting antiretroviral therapy. In nucleotides, the CDR3 is TGCGCCAGCAGCCTCGGCAGCGCCAGCTCCTATAATTCACCCCTCCACTTT. Translating it yields CASSLGSASSYNSPLHF.